There are a few counts of the clone carrying this TCR beta chain. This specimen belongs to a study of beta chain features in type 1 diabetes. CDR3 length: 12 amino acids. CDR1 and CDR2 from the germline V gene are MNHNS and SASEGT. After removal of 6 bases from V and 10 bases from J, the junction contained 7 bases not matched to a gene. The authors took one heparinised blood draw, averaging roughly 100 mL, from each donor. CD4+ cells of the naive, central memory, regulatory and stem cell-like memory types were sorted via CD45RO/CCR7/CD25/CD127/CD95/CD27. Reverse transcription of all isolated RNA meant that expressed TCRB transcripts were sequenced. The assay was immunoSEQ multiplex PCR, and TCRdb's table has in-frame clones only and misses some. The table lists about 180,000 clones, about an eighth of them singletons.

The clonotype originates from a woman in her late teens or twenties in good health. Material: central memory CD4+ T cells from blood. The V gene is TRBV6-1, the J gene TRBJ2-5; 8 bases fit TRBD1. CDR3 in DNA: TGTGCCAGCAGCGATGGACAGGGAGTCCAGTACTTC. It specifies CASSDGQGVQYF.